These 26 T cell receptor beta chains came from one sample sequenced in a study of T cell responses to AZD1222 COVID-19 vaccine. The repertoire was sequenced with immunoSEQ multiplex PCR; TCRdb's copy has only in-frame clones and lacks some. Seen here are some 200,000 clones, about 93% observed once, and the top ten hold over 0.95%. The starting material was peripheral blood, obtained on day 0 of MenACWY control vaccination. These receptors all stem from an adult in good health.

The CDR3 reads CASSEWASGSWDEQFF. CDR3 nucleotides: TGTGCCAGCAGTGAGTGGGCTAGCGGGTCTTGGGATGAGCAGTTCTTC. This sequence joins TRBV6-1 and TRBJ2-1; 8 bases are shared with TRBD2. Germline V gene sequence: CDR1 MNHNS, CDR2 SASEGT. The J segment lost 8 bases and the V segment lost 3 bases, leaving 12 bases of the junction unmatched. The length of the CDR3 is 16 residues.

This rearrangement joins TRBV6-5 to TRBJ1-1; D possibly corresponds to TRBD1 (5 bases). Trimming shortened V by 7 bases and J by 1 base, and 13 bases separated the two germline ends. The germline V gene has CDR1 MNHEY and CDR2 SVGAGI. This CDR3 spans 14 amino acids. The CDR3 DNA follows: TGTGCCAGCACAAAAAACGGGGGGAACACTGAAGCTTTCTTT. Translated: CASTKNGGNTEAFF.

V is TRBV5-1 and J is TRBJ2-1; D may be TRBD1 (6 bases). This CDR3 has 14 amino acids. Germline CDR1 SGHRS, CDR2 YFSETQ. V shed 3 bases and J shed 5 bases, with 12 bases lying between them. CDR3 coding DNA: TGCGCCAGCAGCTCCCTCACAGGGAACAATGAGCAGTTCTTC. It encodes CASSSLTGNNEQFF.

The gene calls are TRBV2 and TRBJ1-1, with D possibly being TRBD1 (6 bases). V lost 3 bases and J lost 3, with 11 bases in between. The CDR3 length is 14 residues. Per the germline V gene, CDR1 is SNHLY and CDR2 is FYNNEI. Here the CDR3 DNA reads TGTGCCAGCAGTGAGCAGGGGATTTACACTGAAGCTTTCTTT. Protein sequence: CASSEQGIYTEAFF.

The chain carries TRBV12-3 or TRBV12-4 and TRBJ1-2; TRBD1 might be the D (5 bases). The CDR3 runs 13 residues. The V gene lost 6 bases and the J gene lost 3 bases, with 11 bases spanning the gap. The CDR3 sequence: CASRGGGDYGYTF. CDR3 in DNA: TGTGCCAGCAGGGGCGGAGGGGACTATGGCTACACCTTC.

The chain employs TRBV5-4 and TRBJ2-3, with TRBD2 as a possible D gene (6 bases). Trimming removed 0 bases from V and 4 bases from J, with 9 bases in between. Germline V gene sequence: CDR1 SGHNT, CDR2 YYREEE (reference sequence). The CDR3 runs 14 residues. The CDR3: CASSLGSGPDTQYF. The CDR3 bases are TGTGCCAGCAGCTTGGGGAGCGGGCCAGATACGCAGTATTTT.

This clone appeared a single time. V and J are TRBV5-1 and TRBJ2-5; D call uncertain. CDR3 length: 14 amino acids. V dropped 0 bases and J dropped 3 bases, with 9 bases sitting between them. CDR1 and CDR2 (germline): SGHRS, YFSETQ. The CDR3, as DNA: TGCGCCAGCAGCTTGGCGGCCGTTAAAGAGACCCAGTACTTC. It codes for CASSLAAVKETQYF.

The rearrangement links TRBV28 to TRBJ2-7; D ambiguous. The CDR3 is 15 amino acids. V was clipped by 3 bases and J by 6 bases, with 18 bases between them. Germline V gene sequence: CDR1 MDHEN, CDR2 SYDVKM. For the CDR3, the DNA is TGTGCCAGCAGTTTCCCAGGCCCAGTCCTTAGCGAGCAGTACTTC. Protein sequence: CASSFPGPVLSEQYF. The whole variable domain, remainder taken from reference TRBV28 and TRBJ2-7, is DVKVTQSSRYLVKRTGEKVFLECVQDMDHENMFWYRQDPGLGLRLIYFSYDVKMKEKGDIPEGYSVSREKKERFSLILESASTNQTSMYLCASSFPGPVLSEQYFGPGTRLTVT.

The chain employs TRBV2 and TRBJ2-7; D might be TRBD2 (5 bases). V dropped 7 bases and J dropped 0 bases, with 10 bases sitting between them. CDR1 is SNHLY, CDR2 FYNNEI, per germline. This CDR3 comprises 13 residues. The CDR3 nucleotides are TGTGCCAGCAAGGTGGGGAGCTCCTACGAGCAGTACTTC. The encoded protein is CASKVGSSYEQYF. The whole variable domain, filled in from reference TRBV2 and TRBJ2-7, reads EPEVTQTPSHQVTQMGQEVILRCVPISNHLYFYWYRQILGQKVEFLVSFYNNEISEKSEIFDDQFSVERPDGSNFTLKIRSTKLEDSAMYFCASKVGSSYEQYFGPGTRLTVT.

The sample holds one count of this clone. V and J are TRBV6-5 and TRBJ1-2; D gene ambiguous. The V gene's germline CDR1 is MNHEY and CDR2 SVGAGI. The CDR3 has 15 amino acids. V dropped 0 bases and J dropped 8 bases, with 16 bases sitting between them. CDR3 coding DNA: TGTGCCAGCAGTTACTCGGTCGTTGGGTTGTGGGGCTACACCTTC. Translating gives CASSYSVVGLWGYTF.

The rearrangement joins TRBV7-2 to TRBJ1-3, with D possibly matching TRBD1 (5 bases). V dropped 1 base and J dropped 4 bases, with 11 bases sitting between them. This CDR3 has 15 residues. Germline loops: CDR1 SGHTA, CDR2 FQGNSA. The CDR3 reads CASSLEVGLGNTIYF. CDR3 sequence (DNA): TGTGCCAGCAGCTTAGAGGTGGGGCTAGGAAACACCATATATTTT.

The chain recombines TRBV3-1 (or the pseudogene TRBV3-2) with TRBJ1-5; 7 positions match TRBD1. CDR1 LGHDT and CDR2 YNNKEL come from the germline V gene (reference sequence). The CDR3 runs 14 residues. V trimming: 4 bases; J trimming: 6 bases; junction bases outside the gene matches: 6. The CDR3 region is CASSLGQRGQPQHF. The CDR3, as DNA: TGTGCCAGCAGCCTGGGACAGCGCGGTCAGCCCCAGCATTTT.

With respect to this clone: This sample also contains other DNA sequences that code for the same CDR3. The chain recombines TRBV12-3 or TRBV12-4 with TRBJ1-1; D unresolved. The CDR3 has 12 residues. Trimming stripped 2 bases from V and 4 bases from J, with 5 bases between. This CDR3 is CASSLLRTEAFF. CDR3 bases: TGTGCCAGCAGTTTACTGCGCACTGAAGCTTTCTTT.

The genes are TRBV5-4 and TRBJ1-6; 7 bases are a match to TRBD1. V dropped 2 bases and J dropped 0; count of bases not matched to a gene: 11. This CDR3 contains 19 residues. Looked up from germline, CDR1 is SGHNT and CDR2 is YYREEE (reference sequence). The CDR3 nucleotides are TGTGCCAGCAGCTTACCCACCGGGACAGCAAACTCCTATAATTCACCCCTCCACTTT. It translates to CASSLPTGTANSYNSPLHF. The whole variable domain, filled in from reference TRBV5-4 and TRBJ1-6, reads ETGVTQSPTHLIKTRGQQVTLRCSSQSGHNTVSWYQQALGQGPQFIFQYYREEENGRGNFPPRFSGLQFPNYSSELNVNALELDDSALYLCASSLPTGTANSYNSPLHFGNGTRLTVT.

A note on this clone: Other DNA sequences in this specimen translate into the identical CDR3. The V call is TRBV12-3 or TRBV12-4, the J call TRBJ2-5; D gene uncertain. This CDR3 is 11 amino acids long. Trimming removed 2 bases from V and 2 bases from J, with 0 bases in between. In DNA, the CDR3 is TGTGCCAGCAGTTTACAAGAGACCCAGTACTTC. Protein product: CASSLQETQYF.

The rearrangement links TRBV12-3 or TRBV12-4 to TRBJ1-1; D remains ambiguous. V lost 4 bases and J 3 bases, leaving 3 bases between the germline ends. This CDR3 region has 11 residues. CDR3 sequence: CASSSYTEAFF. CDR3 bases: TGTGCCAGCAGTTCGTACACTGAAGCTTTCTTT.

This chain uses TRBV19 with TRBJ1-1; TRBD1 matches at 8 bases. This CDR3 is 15 amino acids long. With 3 bases clipped from V and 0 bases from J, the junction kept 3 bases outside the gene matches. Germline loops: CDR1 LNHDA, CDR2 SQIVND (reference sequence). The CDR3 protein is CASSIGDRLNTEAFF. The CDR3 coding sequence is TGTGCCAGTAGTATTGGGGACAGGTTGAACACTGAAGCTTTCTTT. Supplemented by reference TRBV19 and TRBJ1-1, the full variable domain reads DGGITQSPKYLFRKEGQNVTLSCEQNLNHDAMYWYRQDPGQGLRLIYYSQIVNDFQKGDIAEGYSVSREKKESFPLTVTSAQKNPTAFYLCASSIGDRLNTEAFFGQGTRLTVV.

On this clone itself: Other nucleotide sequences from this sample produce the same CDR3. V usage is TRBV19 and J usage is TRBJ1-2; perhaps TRBD1 as D (6 bases). The CDR3 has 13 residues. Trimming cost V 3 bases and J 7 bases, with 12 bases left between them. Germline V gene lookup returns CDR1 LNHDA and CDR2 SQIVND (reference sequence). The CDR3 here is CASSIVQGGGYTF. DNA of the CDR3: TGTGCCAGTAGTATCGTACAGGGTGGTGGCTACACCTTC.

The V call is TRBV5-1, the J call TRBJ2-1, with D perhaps TRBD1 or TRBD2 (5 bases each). This CDR3 is built from 13 residues. Trimming removed 0 bases from V and 9 bases from J, with 10 bases in between. Germline V CDR1 and CDR2: SGHRS, YFSETQ. CDR3: CASSLGGAGEQFF. The CDR3 bases are TGCGCCAGCAGCTTGGGAGGGGCGGGTGAGCAGTTCTTC.

The J gene is TRBJ2-7, the V gene TRBV7-2; no firm D call. The CDR3 spans 12 residues. Trimming pared 4 bases from V and 9 bases from J, leaving 13 bases between. Germline V gives CDR1 SGHTA, CDR2 FQGNSA. CDR3 in DNA: TGTGCCAGCAGCTCCGATATTAAAGGGCAGTACTTC. This encodes CASSSDIKGQYF. The whole variable domain, remainder taken from reference TRBV7-2 and TRBJ2-7, is GAGVSQSPSNKVTEKGKDVELRCDPISGHTALYWYRQSLGQGLEFLIYFQGNSAPDKSGLPSDRFSAERTGGSVSTLTIQRTQQEDSAVYLCASSSDIKGQYFGPGTRLTVT.

The V gene is TRBV19, the J gene TRBJ1-5, with 9 bases matching TRBD1. Germline CDR1 reads LNHDA; CDR2 reads SQIVND (reference sequence). This CDR3 has 19 amino acids. J was trimmed by 2 bases and V by 5 bases; bases with no gene match: 16. The CDR3, as DNA: TGTGCCAGTAGTTTCATTCCCGGGACAGGGCGGATCCGCAATCAGCCCCAGCATTTT. This translates into CASSFIPGTGRIRNQPQHF.

The CDR3 DNA reads TGTGCCAGCACCACGAGCGGGGGGGCCTCTGGGGCCAACGTCCTGACTTTC. Residues: CASTTSGGASGANVLTF. The V call is TRBV5-4, the J call TRBJ2-6, with 10 bases fitting TRBD2. With 6 bases clipped from V and 0 bases from J, the junction kept 6 bases outside the gene matches. CDR3 length equals 17 residues. Germline lookup yields CDR1 SGHNT and CDR2 YYREEE (reference sequence).

V gene TRBV11-2 combines with J gene TRBJ1-1; the D is unclear. V was shortened by 5 bases and J by 0 bases, with 10 bases between the two germline ends. Germline V gene data show CDR1 as SGHAT and CDR2 as FQNNGV. This CDR3 has 14 residues. The CDR3 nucleotides read TGTGCCAGCAGCCTCCAAACAGTGAACACTGAAGCTTTCTTT. It translates to CASSLQTVNTEAFF.

This clone was observed a single time. V and J are TRBV7-2 and TRBJ2-1; TRBD1 agrees at 7 bases. The junction had 6 bases not matched to a gene; V was cut back by 4 bases and J by 6 bases. The germline V gene has CDR1 SGHTA and CDR2 FQGNSA. The length of the CDR3 is 14 residues. The CDR3 region is CASSYRSGGNEQFF. The DNA for the CDR3 is TGTGCCAGCAGCTATCGGTCAGGGGGCAATGAGCAGTTCTTC. The full variable domain, completed using reference TRBV7-2 and TRBJ2-1, is GAGVSQSPSNKVTEKGKDVELRCDPISGHTALYWYRQSLGQGLEFLIYFQGNSAPDKSGLPSDRFSAERTGGSVSTLTIQRTQQEDSAVYLCASSYRSGGNEQFFGPGTRLTVL.

The chain recombines TRBV6-2 or TRBV6-3 with TRBJ2-1; 11 bases are shared with TRBD2. The germline gives CDR1 MNHEY, CDR2 SVGEGT. V was clipped by 4 bases and J by 8 bases; unmatched bases: 7. The length of the CDR3 is 15 residues. CDR3 bases: TGTGCCAGCAGTTTGGGGGTAGCGGGGGGGCATGAGCAGTTCTTC. Its protein is CASSLGVAGGHEQFF.

This clone has only one observation. V usage is TRBV10-1 and J usage is TRBJ2-7; no clear D. Deletions cut 4 bases from V and 5 bases from J, with 6 bases between. The CDR3 sequence is 11 residues long. Germline V lookup: CDR1 WNHNN, CDR2 SYGVQD (reference sequence). CDR3 residues: CASSGADEQYF. CDR3 sequence (DNA): TGCGCCAGCAGTGGGGCGGACGAGCAGTACTTC.